Below, 6 T cell receptor beta chains from the same sample are listed, as sequenced in a study of T cells after somatic rescue of genetic block. TCRdb's copy holds only in-frame clones and misses some; the assay was immunoSEQ multiplex PCR. Altogether around 57,000 clones are present, approximately 96% being singletons, with the ten largest covering 0.075% to 0.095%. Sequencing used peripheral blood mononuclear cells (PBMCs). These receptors came from a child in the first two years of life.

This chain links TRBV30 with TRBJ2-1; no reliable D call. V shed 3 bases and J shed 0 bases, with 3 bases lying between them. The CDR3 contains 12 residues. Germline V gene lookup returns CDR1 GTSNPN and CDR2 SVGIG (reference sequence). The CDR3 nucleotides read TGTGCCTGGAGCGGCTCCTACAATGAGCAGTTCTTC. Protein sequence: CAWSGSYNEQFF. Filled out from reference TRBV30 and TRBJ2-1, the complete variable domain reads SQTIHQWPATLVQPVGSPLSLECTVEGTSNPNLYWYRQAAGRGLQLLFYSVGIGQISSEVPQNLSASRPQDRQFILSSKKLLLSDSGFYLCAWSGSYNEQFFGPGTRLTVL.

The V gene is TRBV19, the J gene TRBJ1-2; weak D call: TRBD1 (6 bases). V lost 4 bases and J lost 0, with 12 bases in between. This CDR3 has 15 residues. Germline lookup yields CDR1 LNHDA and CDR2 SQIVND (reference sequence). For the CDR3, the DNA is TGTGCCAGTAGTAAACCGGACAGCCCTAACTATGGCTACACCTTC. Encoded protein: CASSKPDSPNYGYTF.

CDR3 nucleotides: TGTGCCTGGGAACCTTGGGCCTATTACATTGGGAACACCGGGGAGCTGTTTTTT. Translation gives CAWEPWAYYIGNTGELFF. V gene TRBV30 combines with J gene TRBJ2-2, with no clear D. Trimming shortened V by 5 bases and J by 1 base, and 23 bases separated the two germline ends. This CDR3 contains 18 residues. Germline CDR1 is GTSNPN and CDR2 is SVGIG (reference sequence).

J is TRBJ2-1 and V is TRBV12-2; TRBD2, the table's D call, lacks a check against the DNA. TRBV12-2 is given as a pseudogene. This CDR3 has 18 residues. CDR3 nucleotides: TGTGCAAGTCGCTTAATTTACCCGTGGACTACTTCTAACAATGAGCAGTTCTTC. It specifies CASRLIYPWTTSNNEQFF.

V is TRBV27 and J is TRBJ1-5; maybe TRBD1 (5 bases). In germline, CDR1 is MNHEY, CDR2 SMNVEV (reference sequence). The CDR3 has 14 amino acids. V dropped 3 bases and J dropped 2 bases, with 8 bases sitting between them. The DNA for the CDR3 is TGTGCCAGCAGTTTCTCGGGGCGCAATCAGCCCCAGCATTTT. Protein sequence: CASSFSGRNQPQHF.

The V call is TRBV28, the J call TRBJ1-4; D perhaps matches TRBD1 (5 bases). This CDR3 has 12 residues. Germline loops: CDR1 MDHEN, CDR2 SYDVKM. Trimming took 5 bases from V and 4 from J, leaving 5 bases between them. CDR3 protein: CASSRGNEKLFF. The DNA for the CDR3 is TGTGCCAGCAGTAGGGGTAATGAAAAACTGTTTTTT.